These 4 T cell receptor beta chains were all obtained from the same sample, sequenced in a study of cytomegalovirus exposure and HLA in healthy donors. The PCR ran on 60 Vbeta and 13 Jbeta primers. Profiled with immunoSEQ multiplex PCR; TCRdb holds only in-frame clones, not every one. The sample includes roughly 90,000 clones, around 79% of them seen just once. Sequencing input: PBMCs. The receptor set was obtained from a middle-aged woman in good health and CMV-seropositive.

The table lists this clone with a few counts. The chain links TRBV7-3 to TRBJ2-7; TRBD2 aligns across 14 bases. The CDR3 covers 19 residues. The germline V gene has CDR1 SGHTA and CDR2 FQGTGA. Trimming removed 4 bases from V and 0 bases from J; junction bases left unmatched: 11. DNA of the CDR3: TGTGCCAGCAGCTCGGGACTAGCGGGAGCGACGACGAGCTCCTACGAGCAGTACTTC. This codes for CASSSGLAGATTSSYEQYF.

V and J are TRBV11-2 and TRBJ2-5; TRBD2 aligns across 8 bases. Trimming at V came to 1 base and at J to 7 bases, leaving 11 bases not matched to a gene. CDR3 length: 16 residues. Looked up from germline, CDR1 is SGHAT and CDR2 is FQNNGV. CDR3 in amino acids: CASSLGARGLGRTQYF. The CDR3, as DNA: TGTGCCAGCAGCTTAGGGGCAAGGGGACTAGGAAGGACCCAGTACTTC.

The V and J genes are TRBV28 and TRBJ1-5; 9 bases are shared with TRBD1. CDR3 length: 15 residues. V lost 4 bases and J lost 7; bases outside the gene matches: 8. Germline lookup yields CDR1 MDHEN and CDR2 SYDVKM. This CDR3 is CASSSGTGIFQPQHF. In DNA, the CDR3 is TGTGCCAGCAGTTCCGGGACAGGGATTTTCCAGCCCCAGCATTTT.

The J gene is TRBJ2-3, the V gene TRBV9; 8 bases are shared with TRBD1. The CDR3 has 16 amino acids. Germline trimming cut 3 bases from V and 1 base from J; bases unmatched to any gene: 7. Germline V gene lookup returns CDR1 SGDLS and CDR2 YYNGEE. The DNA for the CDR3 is TGTGCCAGCAGCGGAGGACAGGGTAAAGGCACAGATACGCAGTATTTT. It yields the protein CASSGGQGKGTDTQYF.